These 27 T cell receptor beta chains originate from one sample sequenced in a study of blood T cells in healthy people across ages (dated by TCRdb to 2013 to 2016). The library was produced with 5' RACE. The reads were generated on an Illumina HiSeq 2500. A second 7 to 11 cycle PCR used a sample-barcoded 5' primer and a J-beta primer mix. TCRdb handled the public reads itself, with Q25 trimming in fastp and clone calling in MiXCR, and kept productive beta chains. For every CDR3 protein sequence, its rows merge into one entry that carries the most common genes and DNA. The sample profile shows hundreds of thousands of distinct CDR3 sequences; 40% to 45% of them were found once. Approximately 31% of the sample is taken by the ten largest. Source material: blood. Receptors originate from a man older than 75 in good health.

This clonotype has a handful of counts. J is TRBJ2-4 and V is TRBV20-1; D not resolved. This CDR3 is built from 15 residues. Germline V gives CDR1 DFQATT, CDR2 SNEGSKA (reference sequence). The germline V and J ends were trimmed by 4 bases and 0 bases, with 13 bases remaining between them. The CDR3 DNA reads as TGCAGTGCTACTCCGTTATTACTAGCCAAAAACATTCAGTACTTC. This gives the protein CSATPLLLAKNIQYF.

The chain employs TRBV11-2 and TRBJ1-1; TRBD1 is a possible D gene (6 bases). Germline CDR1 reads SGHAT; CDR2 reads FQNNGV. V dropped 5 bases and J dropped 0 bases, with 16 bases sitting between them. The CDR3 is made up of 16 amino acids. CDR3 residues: CASSLSGGFMNTEAFF. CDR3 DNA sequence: TGTGCCAGCAGCCTCAGTGGGGGCTTCATGAACACTGAAGCTTTCTTT.

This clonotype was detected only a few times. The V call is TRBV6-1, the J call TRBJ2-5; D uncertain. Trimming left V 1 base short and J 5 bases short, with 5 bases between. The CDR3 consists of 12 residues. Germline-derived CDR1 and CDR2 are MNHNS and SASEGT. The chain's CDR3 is CASSEDGETQYF. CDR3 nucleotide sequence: TGTGCCAGCAGTGAAGATGGCGAGACCCAGTACTTC.

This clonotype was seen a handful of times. CDR3: CASSVASGLQETQYF. In nucleotides, the CDR3 is TGTGCCAGCAGCGTAGCCAGCGGACTTCAAGAGACCCAGTACTTC. The gene calls are TRBV9 and TRBJ2-5, with D tentatively TRBD2 (5 bases). Germline CDR1 is SGDLS and CDR2 is YYNGEE. The CDR3 is made up of 15 amino acids. V lost 0 bases and J lost 2, with 11 bases in between.

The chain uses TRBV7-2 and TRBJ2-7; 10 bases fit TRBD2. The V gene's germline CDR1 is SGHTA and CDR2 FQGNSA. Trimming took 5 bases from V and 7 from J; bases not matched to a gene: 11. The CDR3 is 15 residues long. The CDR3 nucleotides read TGTGCCAGCAGCCTTCTAGCGGGGGTGGGGAATGAGCAGTACTTC. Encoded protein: CASSLLAGVGNEQYF.

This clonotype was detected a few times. CDR3: CASSEDGLGNQPQHF. The CDR3 bases are TGCGCCAGCAGCGAAGACGGCCTGGGCAATCAGCCCCAGCATTTT. The V and J genes are TRBV5-1 and TRBJ1-5, with no clear D. There are 15 residues in the CDR3. Germline CDR1 SGHRS, CDR2 YFSETQ. Trimming removed 4 bases at V and 2 bases at J, with 13 bases between. Full variable domain (missing parts from reference TRBV5-1 and TRBJ1-5): KAGVTQTPRYLIKTRGQQVTLSCSPISGHRSVSWYQQTPGQGLQFLFEYFSETQRNKGNFPGRFSGRQFSNSRSEMNVSTLELGDSALYLCASSEDGLGNQPQHFGDGTRLSIL.

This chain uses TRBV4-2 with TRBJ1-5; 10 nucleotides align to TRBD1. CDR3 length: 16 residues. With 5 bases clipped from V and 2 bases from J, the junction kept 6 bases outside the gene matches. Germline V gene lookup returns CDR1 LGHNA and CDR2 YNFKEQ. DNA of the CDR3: TGTGCCAGCAGCAGCCGGGACAGGGGAGGCAATCAGCCCCAGCATTTT. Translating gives CASSSRDRGGNQPQHF.

CDR3 sequence: CASSFGQISTDTQYF. The CDR3 DNA follows: TGTGCCAGCAGTTTCGGACAGATTAGCACAGATACGCAGTATTTT. The rearrangement uses TRBV2 and TRBJ2-3; TRBD1 might be the D (6 bases). Germline V lookup: CDR1 SNHLY, CDR2 FYNNEI. Trimming took off 5 bases at V and 0 bases at J, with 12 bases between the two ends. The CDR3 has 15 amino acids.

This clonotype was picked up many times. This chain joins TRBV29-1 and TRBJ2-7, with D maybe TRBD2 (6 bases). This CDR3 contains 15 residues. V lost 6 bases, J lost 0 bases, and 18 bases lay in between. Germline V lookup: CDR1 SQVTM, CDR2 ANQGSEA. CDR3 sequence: CSVRPGRTTSYEQYF. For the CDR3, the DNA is TGCAGCGTACGACCGGGACGGACTACCTCCTACGAGCAGTACTTC.

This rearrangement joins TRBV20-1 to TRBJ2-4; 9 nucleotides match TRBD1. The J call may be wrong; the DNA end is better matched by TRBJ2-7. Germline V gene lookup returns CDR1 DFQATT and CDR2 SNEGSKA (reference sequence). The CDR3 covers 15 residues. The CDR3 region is CSARAGTGSPYEQYF. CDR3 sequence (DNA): TGCAGTGCTAGAGCCGGGACAGGGTCGCCCTACGAGCAGTACTTC.

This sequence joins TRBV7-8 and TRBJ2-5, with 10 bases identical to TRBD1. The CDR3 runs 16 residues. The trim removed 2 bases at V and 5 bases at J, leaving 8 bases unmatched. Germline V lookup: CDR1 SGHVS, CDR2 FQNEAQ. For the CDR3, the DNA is TGTGCCAGCAGCTTAACGGGACAGGGGTTTATGGAGACCCAGTACTTC. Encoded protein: CASSLTGQGFMETQYF. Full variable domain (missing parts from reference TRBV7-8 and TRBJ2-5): GAGVSQSPRYKVAKRGQDVALRCDPISGHVSLFWYQQALGQGPEFLTYFQNEAQLDKSGLPSDRFFAERPEGSVSTLKIQRTQQEDSAVYLCASSLTGQGFMETQYFGPGTRLLVL.

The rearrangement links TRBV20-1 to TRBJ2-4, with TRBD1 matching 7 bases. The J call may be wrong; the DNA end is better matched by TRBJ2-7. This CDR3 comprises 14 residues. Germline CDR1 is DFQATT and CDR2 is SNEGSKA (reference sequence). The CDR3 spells CSAPRQGGILEQYF. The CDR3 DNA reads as TGCAGTGCGCCGAGACAGGGTGGGATACTCGAGCAGTACTTC.

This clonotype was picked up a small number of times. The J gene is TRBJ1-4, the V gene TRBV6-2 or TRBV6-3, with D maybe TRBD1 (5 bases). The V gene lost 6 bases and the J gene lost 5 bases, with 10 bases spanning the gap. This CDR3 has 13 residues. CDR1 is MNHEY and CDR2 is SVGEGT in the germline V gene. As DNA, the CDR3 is TGTGCCAGCAGCGCGTCAGGGAATGAAAAACTGTTTTTT. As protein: CASSASGNEKLFF.

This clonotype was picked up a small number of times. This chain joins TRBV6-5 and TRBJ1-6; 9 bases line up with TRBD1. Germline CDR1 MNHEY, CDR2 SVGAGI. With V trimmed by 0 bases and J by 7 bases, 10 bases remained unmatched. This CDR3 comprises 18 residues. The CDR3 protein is CASSYSISVGQGNSPLHF. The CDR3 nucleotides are TGTGCCAGCAGTTACTCGATTTCCGTAGGACAGGGGAATTCACCCCTCCACTTT.

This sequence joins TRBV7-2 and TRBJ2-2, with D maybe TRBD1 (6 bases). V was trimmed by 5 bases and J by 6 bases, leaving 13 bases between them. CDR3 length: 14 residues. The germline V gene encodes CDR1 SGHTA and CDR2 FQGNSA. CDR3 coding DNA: TGTGCCAGCAGCACGGGCAGGGGAGCCGGGGAGCTGTTTTTT. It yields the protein CASSTGRGAGELFF.

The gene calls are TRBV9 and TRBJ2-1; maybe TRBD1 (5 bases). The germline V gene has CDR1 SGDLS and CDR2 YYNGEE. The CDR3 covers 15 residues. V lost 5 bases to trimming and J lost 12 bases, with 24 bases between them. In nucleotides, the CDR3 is TGTGCCAGCAGTGTAAGGGCAGGGTCAAGGCAAGGGCAGTTCTTC. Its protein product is CASSVRAGSRQGQFF.

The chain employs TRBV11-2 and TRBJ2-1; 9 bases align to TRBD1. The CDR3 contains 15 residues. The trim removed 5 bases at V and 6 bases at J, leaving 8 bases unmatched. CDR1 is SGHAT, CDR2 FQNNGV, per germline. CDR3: CASSPTGQGGNEQFF. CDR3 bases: TGTGCCAGCAGCCCCACGGGACAGGGAGGCAATGAGCAGTTCTTC. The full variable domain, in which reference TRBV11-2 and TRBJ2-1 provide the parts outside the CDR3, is EAGVAQSPRYKIIEKRQSVAFWCNPISGHATLYWYQQILGQGPKLLIQFQNNGVVDDSQLPKDRFSAERLKGVDSTLKIQPAKLEDSAVYLCASSPTGQGGNEQFFGPGTRLTVL.

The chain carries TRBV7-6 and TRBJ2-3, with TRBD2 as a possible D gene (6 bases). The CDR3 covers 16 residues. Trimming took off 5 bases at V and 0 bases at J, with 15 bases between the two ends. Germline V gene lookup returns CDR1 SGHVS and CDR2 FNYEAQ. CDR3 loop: CASSPFAGRSTDTQYF. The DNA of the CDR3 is TGTGCCAGCAGCCCCTTCGCGGGGAGGAGCACAGATACGCAGTATTTT.

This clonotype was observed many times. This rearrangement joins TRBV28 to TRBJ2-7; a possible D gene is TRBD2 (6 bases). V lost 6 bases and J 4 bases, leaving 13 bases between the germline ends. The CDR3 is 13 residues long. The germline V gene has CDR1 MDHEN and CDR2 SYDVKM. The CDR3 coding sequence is TGTGCCAGCAGGGACTATGGCCTTTACGAGCAGTACTTC. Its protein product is CASRDYGLYEQYF.

CDR3 DNA sequence: TGCAGTGCTAGAAAACTAGCGGGCACAGATACGCAGTATTTT. Translation gives CSARKLAGTDTQYF. The chain uses TRBV20-1 and TRBJ2-3; TRBD2 agrees at 8 bases. Germline V lookup: CDR1 DFQATT, CDR2 SNEGSKA (reference sequence). This CDR3 comprises 14 residues. V lost 2 bases to trimming and J lost 1 base; unmatched junction nucleotides: 2.

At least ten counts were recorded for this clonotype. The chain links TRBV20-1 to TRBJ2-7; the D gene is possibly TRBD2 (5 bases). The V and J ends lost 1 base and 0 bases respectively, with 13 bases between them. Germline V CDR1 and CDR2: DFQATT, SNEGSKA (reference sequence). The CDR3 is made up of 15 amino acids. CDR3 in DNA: TGCAGTGCTAGAGGCGGTTCGGGGAACTCCTACGAGCAGTACTTC. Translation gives CSARGGSGNSYEQYF.

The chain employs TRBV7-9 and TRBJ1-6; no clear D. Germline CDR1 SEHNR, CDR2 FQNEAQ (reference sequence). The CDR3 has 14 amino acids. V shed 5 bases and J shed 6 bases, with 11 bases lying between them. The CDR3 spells CASSQEPANSPLHF. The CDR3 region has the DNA TGTGCCAGCAGCCAGGAACCGGCTAATTCACCCCTCCACTTT. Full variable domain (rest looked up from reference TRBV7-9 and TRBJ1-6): DTGVSQNPRHKITKRGQNVTFRCDPISEHNRLYWYRQTLGQGPEFLTYFQNEAQLEKSRLLSDRFSAERPKGSFSTLEIQRTEQGDSAMYLCASSQEPANSPLHFGNGTRLTVT.

The CDR3 DNA reads TGTGCCAGCAGCCGGAACCGGGACTATCGCTACAATGAGCAGTTCTTC. This codes for CASSRNRDYRYNEQFF. The V and J genes are TRBV3-1 and TRBJ2-1; 7 nucleotides line up with TRBD2. From germline, CDR1 is LGHDT and CDR2 YNNKEL (reference sequence). The CDR3 totals 16 residues. V dropped 4 bases and J dropped 3; count of bases not matched to a gene: 9.

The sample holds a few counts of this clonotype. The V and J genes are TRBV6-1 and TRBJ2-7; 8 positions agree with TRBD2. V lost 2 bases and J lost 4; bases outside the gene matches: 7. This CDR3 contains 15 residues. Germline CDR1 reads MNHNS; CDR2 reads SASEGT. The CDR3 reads CASSEQSGRQYEQYF. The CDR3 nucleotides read TGTGCCAGCAGTGAACAGAGCGGGAGACAATACGAGCAGTACTTC.

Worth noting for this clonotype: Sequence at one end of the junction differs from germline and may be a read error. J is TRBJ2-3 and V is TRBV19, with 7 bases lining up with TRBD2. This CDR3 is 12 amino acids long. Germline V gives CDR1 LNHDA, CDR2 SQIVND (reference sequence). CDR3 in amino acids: CASKTSTDTQYF. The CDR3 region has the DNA TGTGCCAGTAAGACTAGCACCGATACGCAGTATTTT.

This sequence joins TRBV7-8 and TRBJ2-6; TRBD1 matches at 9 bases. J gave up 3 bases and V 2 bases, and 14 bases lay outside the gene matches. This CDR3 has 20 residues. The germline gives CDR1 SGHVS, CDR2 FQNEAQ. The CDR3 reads CASSLQHPRTGAYGANVLTF. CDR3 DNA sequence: TGTGCCAGCAGCTTACAACACCCCAGGACAGGGGCCTATGGGGCCAACGTCCTGACTTTC.

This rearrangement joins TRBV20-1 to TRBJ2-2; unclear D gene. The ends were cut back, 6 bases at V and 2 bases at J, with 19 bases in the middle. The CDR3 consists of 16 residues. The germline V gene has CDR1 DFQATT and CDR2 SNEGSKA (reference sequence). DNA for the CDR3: TGCAGTGCGAGACCGTCAGGCGGACCCAACACCGGGGAGCTGTTTTTT. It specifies CSARPSGGPNTGELFF.